This TCR beta chain was sequenced in a study of blood T cell repertoires in COVID-19. Study summary: Samples representing acute and convalescent COVID-19 were sourced from the United States, Italy and Spain. From T cells, B-cell-depleted T cells, or PBMCs came the material, which was cDNA or gDNA.

Original methodology: Reference gene primer amplification gave nucleated cell count estimates. TCRdb's copy holds only in-frame clones and misses some; the assay was immunoSEQ multiplex PCR. The DNA was the basis for D and trimming; V, J and clone size are from that table. This sample carries 250,000 to 350,000 clones, roughly 90% of them seen once, and the ten largest clones take roughly an eighth. Germline loops: CDR1 ENHRY, CDR2 SYGVKD. V dropped 4 bases and J dropped 8; count of bases not matched to a gene: 8. The CDR3 spans 15 residues. Specimen: peripheral blood. This TCR was recovered from a woman aged 55-70 years with acute or convalescent COVID-19. V and J are TRBV10-3 and TRBJ1-2, with 12 bases aligning to TRBD1. DNA for the CDR3: TGTGCCATCAGTGTAATGGGACAGGGGGCGTGGGGCTACACCTTC. The encoded protein is CAISVMGQGAWGYTF.